Listed below are T cell receptor beta chains from one sample, sequenced in a study of CD8 T cells in ankylosing spondylitis. TCRdb reprocessed the 5' RACE reads via MiXCR and lists one record per CDR3 protein. The sample holds around 300,000 distinct CDR3 sequences, roughly 14% seen once. The sample was blood, either unsorted or a sorted T cell fraction (not recorded which). The source of these receptors is a male donor with ankylosing spondylitis or in good health (not recorded which). Each CDR3 is given with its conserved first and last residue. D genes are given only for firm matches. Not all rows give a size; the values are once, few, many and, for expanded clones, a class.

CDR3nt	CDR3aa	abundance	j_gene	v_gene	d_gene
TGTGCCAGCAGCATTACAGCGAACACCGGGGAGCTGTTTTTT	CASSITANTGELFF	few	TRBJ2-2	TRBV21-1	.
TGTGCCAGCAGTTATTTATCCGGAAGCGAGGGGGATCAGCCCCAGCATTTT	CASSYLSGSEGDQPQHF	.	TRBJ1-5	TRBV6-5	.
TGTGCCAGCACCCAGGGGTACACTGAAGCTTTCTTT	CASTQGYTEAFF	.	TRBJ1-1	TRBV12-3/TRBV12-4	.
TGCGCCAGCATGCTGAGGGGGGGAACTGAAGCTTTCTTT	CASMLRGGTEAFF	many	TRBJ1-1	TRBV5-1	.
TGTGCCAGCAGAGTGTCAGGGGCCGCGAACACTGAAGCTTTCTTT	CASRVSGAANTEAFF	.	TRBJ1-1	TRBV2	.
TGTGCCAGCAGGGCCGGAGGCACCGGGGAGCTGTTTTTT	CASRAGGTGELFF	.	TRBJ2-2	TRBV6-1	.
TGCAGCGTCGACACTAGCGGGAGGCCAGATACGCAGTATTTT	CSVDTSGRPDTQYF	few	TRBJ2-3	TRBV29-1	TRBD2
TGTGCCAGCTCCACCGGCAGACCTGAAGCTTTCTTT	CASSTGRPEAFF	.	TRBJ1-1	TRBV18	.
TGTGCCAGCAGCCCCACAGGCGGGACCCCCGCGACAGATACGCAGTATTTT	CASSPTGGTPATDTQYF	.	TRBJ2-3	TRBV3-1	.
TGCAGTGCTCGCTCCAGGGAAGTCACCGGGGAGCTGTTTTTT	CSARSREVTGELFF	.	TRBJ2-2	TRBV20-1	.
TGTGCCAGCAGCGTAGGTGGGGACAACTCCTACGAGCAGTACTTC	CASSVGGDNSYEQYF	.	TRBJ2-7	TRBV9	.
TGTGCCAGCAGTAAACCAGGGGTTAGCACTGAAGCTTTCTTT	CASSKPGVSTEAFF	.	TRBJ1-1	TRBV6-1	.
TGTGCCAGCAGTGGACAGGGGATCCTGGATGGCTACACCTTC	CASSGQGILDGYTF	few	TRBJ1-2	TRBV12-3/TRBV12-4	TRBD1
TGTGCCATCCGGGGGGGCCTGGGTGAGCAGTTCTTC	CAIRGGLGEQFF	.	TRBJ2-1	TRBV10-3	TRBD2
TGTGCCAGCAGGACGGGGGTGTACGGGATAGATACGCAGTATTTT	CASRTGVYGIDTQYF	few	TRBJ2-3	TRBV11-3	.
TGTGCCAGCAGCTTGGCCGAGCTCACCCTGAGTACGCAGTATTTT	CASSLAELTLSTQYF	.	TRBJ2-3	TRBV5-5	.
TGTGCCAGCTGGGGTGGGAGGAACACTGAAGCTTTCTTT	CASWGGRNTEAFF	few	TRBJ1-1	TRBV27	.
TGTGCCAGCAGACCGAACTCTGGAAACACCATATATTTT	CASRPNSGNTIYF	many	TRBJ1-3	TRBV12-3/TRBV12-4	.
TGTGCCAGCAGCCAAGACGGACCATCGTCAGACCTCTACAATGAGCAGTTCTTC	CASSQDGPSSDLYNEQFF	.	TRBJ2-1	TRBV3-1	.
TGTGCCAGCAGCGTCGGTGGTGGCTACACCTTC	CASSVGGGYTF	.	TRBJ1-2	TRBV7-2	.
TGTGCCAGCAGCCAAGTCGTGACTAGCGGGTTGAATGAGCAGTTCTTC	CASSQVVTSGLNEQFF	.	TRBJ2-1	TRBV3-1	TRBD2
TGCGCCAGCAGCTTGGTCGGAGCGGGCCTCACAGATACGCAGTATTTT	CASSLVGAGLTDTQYF	few	TRBJ2-3	TRBV5-1	.
TGCAGTGCTAGCGGGGGGCCTTCCTACGAGCAGTACTTC	CSASGGPSYEQYF	.	TRBJ2-7	TRBV20-1	.
TGTGCCAGCAGTTACTCGTTGGGGGGCACTGAAGCTTTCTTT	CASSYSLGGTEAFF	many	TRBJ1-1	TRBV6-5	.
TGTGCCAGCAGCCAAGATTTTGGTGTAGCAAGCGGGGGGTTCCAAGAGACCCAGTACTTC	CASSQDFGVASGGFQETQYF	.	TRBJ2-5	TRBV4-2	TRBD2
TGTGCCATCTCGGCAGGGCCGAACACTGAAGCTTTCTTT	CAISAGPNTEAFF	few	TRBJ1-1	TRBV10-3	.
TGCGCCAGCAGCTTGGGACAGGCCCTTGGGACTGAAGCCTTCTTT	CASSLGQALGTEAFF	.	TRBJ1-1	TRBV5-1	.
TGTGCCAGCAGCTTAGAGGAGAAAGCTAACTATGGCTACACCTTC	CASSLEEKANYGYTF	.	TRBJ1-2	TRBV7-8	.
TGCGCCAGTTCCCTAAAGGGAGCAGCCGGGGAGCTGTTTTTT	CASSLKGAAGELFF	.	TRBJ2-2	TRBV5-1	.
TGCGCCAGCAGACGGACGGATACATACACCTCCTACGAGCAGTACTTC	CASRRTDTYTSYEQYF	few	TRBJ2-7	TRBV5-1	.
TGTGCCAGCAGACAACCGGGACAGGGGGCCTCGGGGGGCACTGAAGCTTTCTTT	CASRQPGQGASGGTEAFF	.	TRBJ1-1	TRBV11-2	TRBD1
TGCAGTGCTAGTCACCCTTACGAGCAGTACTTC	CSASHPYEQYF	.	TRBJ2-7	TRBV20-1	.
TGTGCCAGCAGCCGGTGGGGAGATTACTCCTACGAGCAGTACTTC	CASSRWGDYSYEQYF	.	TRBJ2-7	TRBV5-4	.
TGTGCCAGCAGCCTTGTTGCTCCCGTGGAGGGCGGGGAGCTGTTTTTT	CASSLVAPVEGGELFF	few	TRBJ2-2	TRBV3-1	.
TGTGCCAGCAGTCGGGACGGAAAGAACACCGGGGAGCTGTTTTTT	CASSRDGKNTGELFF	few	TRBJ2-2	TRBV12-3/TRBV12-4	.
TGCAGCGGGGGGTCGGGGGCAGGCGCGAACACCGGGGAGCTGTTTTTT	CSGGSGAGANTGELFF	once	TRBJ2-2	TRBV29-1	.
TGTGCCAGCACCATTCTCGCGGGGGGCTGGGACAATGAGCAGTTCTTC	CASTILAGGWDNEQFF	.	TRBJ2-1	TRBV6-1	TRBD2
TGTGCCAGCAGCTTACTGGGAGGACACGGGACAGGGCGAAATTCACCCCTCCACTTT	CASSLLGGHGTGRNSPLHF	.	TRBJ1-6	TRBV11-2	TRBD1
TGTGCCAGCAGTGACCGGCGACAGGTTACGGGGGCCGGGGAGCTGTTTTTT	CASSDRRQVTGAGELFF	few	TRBJ2-2	TRBV25-1	.
TGCAGTGCTAGAGGGACCCAGAAAAGCTCCTACGAGCAGTACTTC	CSARGTQKSSYEQYF	.	TRBJ2-7	TRBV20-1	.
TGTGCCAGCAGTCGTACGGGAGGACAGTACCAAGAGACCCAGTACTTC	CASSRTGGQYQETQYF	few	TRBJ2-5	TRBV9	.
TGTGCCAGCAGCGTATACGACGGGAACACTGAAGCTTTCTTT	CASSVYDGNTEAFF	.	TRBJ1-1	TRBV7-9	.